This T cell receptor beta chain was observed in a study of T-cell memory formation after mild COVID-19 (dated by TCRdb to about 2021). Context from the whole study: Most TCR sequence clusters were specific to one of the two donors. Longitudinal TCRalpha and TCRbeta repertoire sequencing tracked T-cell clones expanding and contracting after mild COVID-19 in a couple of donors. Two young, previously healthy adult volunteers made up the cohort, one male and one female.

Results the study describes overall, beyond this receptor: Only a couple of mild cases were covered by the study, and larger cohorts that include severe cases with pre-infection samples were considered necessary. Some responding clones were found in pre-infection memory, which suggests that pre-existing cross-reactive memory T cells took part in the SARS-CoV-2 response. From day 15 to 85, contracting clones showed balanced CD4/CD8 phenotypes, whereas a second wave of clones that expanded from day 15 to 37 leaned towards CD4+. SARS-CoV-2 specificity of the second-wave clones peaking on day 37 was not confirmed. Contracting CD4+ clones turned up mainly in the CM and EM memory subsets, whereas EMRA was where CD8+ clones were enriched.

Ficoll-Paque density gradient centrifugation was used to isolate PBMCs. Sequencing relied on an Illumina NovaSeq 6000. cDNA libraries for TCRalpha and TCRbeta were prepared by 5'RACE using constant-segment primers, with sample barcodes and unique molecular identifiers added. Trizol reagent was used to extract RNA from every sample. Libraries were amplified in two PCR steps, with a second sample barcode and Illumina TruSeq adapters added in the second step. Sequencing of the libraries was done on an Illumina NovaSeq, producing 2 x 150 bp paired-end reads. The published analysis was carried out like this. The reads were demultiplexed and collapsed into UMI-guided consensus sequences using migec v1.2.7. With mixcr v2.1.11, UMI consensuses were aligned to TRA and TRB V and J templates and assembled into clonotypes. A clonotype was counted as expanded or contracted only if both edgeR and NoisET called the change significant, with noise models trained on biological replicates. For edgeR calls, a false discovery rate-adjusted p below 0.01 and a log2 fold-change threshold of 1 were applied. As an exploratory analysis of dynamics, max-normalized trajectories of the 1000 most abundant clonotypes were examined by PCA with hierarchical clustering. Separately sequenced CD4+ and CD8+ repertoires were used to assign a CD4 or CD8 phenotype to each responding clone. TCRdb trimmed the raw reads at Q25, called clones with MiXCR and kept productive beta chains. Every entry covers one CDR3 protein and lists the most common genes and DNA from its rows. These V and J calls rely on TCRdb rather than the paper's analysis. This sample gives 540,000 or so distinct CDR3 sequences in total; just over 20% of them show up just once. The top ten clones comprise 9.5% to 15% of the sample.

This clonotype was counted only a few times. Its antigen is unknown. Within one base of it there is no much larger clone, and no base qualities were kept. V ends up 3 bases short and J 8 bases short, with an unmatched junction base count of 7. CDR1 and CDR2, per the germline V gene, are MGHRA and YSYEKL. The CDR3 holds 15 amino acids from the cysteine to the phenylalanine. The sequence is cut down to CDR3 DNA, 45 bases in frame from base 1. The origin of this receptor is an adult woman who had mild COVID-19 (a few samples of this study predate the infection). The sample titles of this study are shuffled in the database, so cell type and time point are left out; the donor was told from shared clones. The material sequenced was PBMCs or a T cell subset sorted from them (not recorded which). The chain employs TRBV4-1 and TRBJ2-4, with 10 central nucleotides matching TRBD2. CDR3 sequence: CASSQASGGPDIQYF. The DNA reads TGCGCCAGCAGCCAGGCTAGCGGGGGCCCCGACATTCAGTACTTC.